This T cell receptor beta chain is drawn from a study of human CD8 memory T cell subsets. General observations from the study: Similar levels of high diversity, measured as normalized Shannon-Wiener diversity, were found in stem-like memory and precursor exhausted T cells, which was not the case for effector memory cells. No chain other than the T cell receptor beta chain was sequenced.

Total CD8+ T cells came from negative magnetic enrichment. Duplicate vials holding 150,000 sorted CD8+ T cells per subset yielded the RNA. About this clonotype: What it binds is unknown.

UMI-labeled 5' RACE yielded the TCR beta libraries. TCRdb reprocessed the 5' RACE reads; each CDR3 protein has one entry and no DNA is given. Its table records about 11,000 distinct CDR3 sequences. The sequence came from a human donor in good health. Sequenced: CD8+ stem-like memory T cells (TSCM and TCM) sorted from PBMCs. Subset defined: stem-like memory CD8 T cells (TSTEM), CCR7+ PD-1- TIGIT-.

CDR3 amino acids: CASSLTSFNEQFF. This chain connects TRBV27 to TRBJ2-1; TCRdb reports TRBD2, a call that lacks DNA to check it against. The CDR3 runs to 13 residues. Germline CDR1 MNHEY, CDR2 SMNVEV (reference sequence).